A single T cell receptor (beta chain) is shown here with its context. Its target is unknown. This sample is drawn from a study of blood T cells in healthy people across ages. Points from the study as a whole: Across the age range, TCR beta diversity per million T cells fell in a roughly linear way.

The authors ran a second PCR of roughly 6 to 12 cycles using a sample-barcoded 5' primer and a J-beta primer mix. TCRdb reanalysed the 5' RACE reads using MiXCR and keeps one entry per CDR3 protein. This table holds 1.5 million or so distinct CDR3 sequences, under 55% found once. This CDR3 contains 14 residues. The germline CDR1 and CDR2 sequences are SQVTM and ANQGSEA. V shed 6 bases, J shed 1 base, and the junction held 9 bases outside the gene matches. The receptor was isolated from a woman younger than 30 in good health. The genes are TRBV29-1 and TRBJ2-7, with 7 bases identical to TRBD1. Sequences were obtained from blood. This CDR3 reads CSVSGTATSYEQYF. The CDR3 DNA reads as TGCAGCGTATCCGGGACAGCGACGTCCTACGAGCAGTACTTC.